These 29 T cell receptor beta chains were sequenced from one sample in a study of OX40 agonist ivuxolimab in advanced cancers. Using immunoSEQ multiplex PCR, the repertoire was profiled, and TCRdb retains in-frame clones only, with some absent. The sample includes about 97,000 clones, 86% of them seen just once. The input for sequencing was CD4+ or CD8+ T cells sorted from blood, taken in a trial of the OX40 agonist ivuxolimab. The receptors shown here come from an adult with an advanced solid tumor such as melanoma, head and neck, liver or kidney cancer.

V gene TRBV7-2 combines with J gene TRBJ1-2; D is unclear. With 5 bases removed from V and 2 bases from J, the gap between germline ends came to 6 bases. Germline V gene sequence: CDR1 SGHTA, CDR2 FQGNSA. The CDR3 consists of 12 residues. For the CDR3, the DNA is TGTGCCAGCAGCCCCGGGAACTATGGCTACACCTTC. It is translated as CASSPGNYGYTF.

V gene TRBV19 combines with J gene TRBJ2-7, with a tentative D call TRBD2 (7 bases). This CDR3 is 16 amino acids long. The germline V gene has CDR1 LNHDA and CDR2 SQIVND (reference sequence). V lost 5 bases and J lost 0, with 17 bases in between. The CDR3 nucleotides read TGTGCCAGTAGTCCCAGAGGGGGGGTGAGCTCCTACGAGCAGTACTTC. It is translated as CASSPRGGVSSYEQYF.

This clone was seen more than once but under ten times. The J gene is TRBJ1-1, the V gene TRBV7-3; 8 nucleotides align to TRBD1. The V gene's germline CDR1 is SGHTA and CDR2 FQGTGA. Trimming took 5 bases from V and 5 from J; bases not matched to a gene: 10. The CDR3 spans 15 residues. The CDR3 loop is CASSLSGTGRTEAFF. The CDR3 DNA is TGTGCCAGCAGCCTCTCCGGGACAGGACGGACTGAAGCTTTCTTT.

This chain uses TRBV7-6 with TRBJ2-3; D is ambiguous. The germline V gene has CDR1 SGHVS and CDR2 FNYEAQ. CDR3 length: 13 residues. Trimming took off 0 bases at V and 6 bases at J, with 7 bases between the two ends. The CDR3 region is CASSLAIADTQYF. The CDR3 DNA sequence: TGTGCCAGCAGCTTAGCGATAGCTGATACGCAGTATTTT.

The CDR3, as DNA: TGTGCCAGCAGCCGTGTCGGGGTGTACTACACCTTC. It encodes CASSRVGVYYTF. The chain uses TRBV27 and TRBJ1-2, with D hard to call. CDR3 length: 12 residues. The V gene lost 6 bases and the J gene lost 10 bases, with 15 bases spanning the gap. The germline V gene has CDR1 MNHEY and CDR2 SMNVEV (reference sequence).

This chain connects TRBV10-2 to TRBJ1-1; 9 nucleotides line up with TRBD1. Germline assignment: CDR1 WSHSY and CDR2 SAAADI. The junction had 7 bases not matched to a gene; V was cut back by 6 bases and J by 5 bases. CDR3 length: 14 amino acids. This CDR3 reads CASRGQGKGTEAFF. The CDR3 bases are TGCGCCAGCAGGGGACAGGGAAAAGGTACTGAAGCTTTCTTT.

This sequence joins TRBV11-2 and TRBJ2-6; no reliable D call. Trimming removed 3 bases from V and 0 bases from J, with 6 bases in between. CDR3 length equals 15 residues. Germline-derived CDR1 and CDR2 are SGHAT and FQNNGV. As DNA, the CDR3 is TGTGCCAGCAGCTTTCGACTCTCTGGGGCCAACGTCCTGACTTTC. This translates into CASSFRLSGANVLTF.

The CDR3 DNA reads TGTGCCAGCTCACGCTCCAGGGGGGCCGTACCTGAAGCTTTCTTT. It codes for CASSRSRGAVPEAFF. The rearrangement joins TRBV18 to TRBJ1-1, with 7 bases aligning to TRBD1. Germline V gene sequence: CDR1 KGHSH, CDR2 LQKENI. V trimming: 4 bases; J trimming: 6 bases; junction bases outside the gene matches: 11. This CDR3 spans 15 amino acids.

The chain couples TRBV30 to TRBJ2-2; TRBD2 aligns across 14 bases. Germline loops: CDR1 GTSNPN, CDR2 SVGIG (reference sequence). The CDR3 has 15 residues. V gave up 5 bases and J gave up 6 bases; unmatched junction bases: 5. The CDR3 loop reads CAWGLAGGFPGELFF. CDR3 DNA sequence: TGTGCCTGGGGACTAGCGGGGGGATTCCCCGGGGAGCTGTTTTTT.

V and J are TRBV9 and TRBJ2-7; D uncertain. CDR3 size: 14 residues. CDR1 is SGDLS and CDR2 is YYNGEE in the germline V gene. V shed 0 bases and J shed 4 bases, with 11 bases lying between them. The CDR3 coding sequence is TGTGCCAGCAGCGTAGGGTCGACGGGTTACGAGCAGTACTTC. Encoded protein: CASSVGSTGYEQYF. The full variable domain, in which reference TRBV9 and TRBJ2-7 provide the parts outside the CDR3, is DSGVTQTPKHLITATGQRVTLRCSPRSGDLSVYWYQQSLDQGLQFLIQYYNGEERAKGNILERFSAQQFPDLHSELNLSSLELGDSALYFCASSVGSTGYEQYFGPGTRLTVT.

CDR3 in amino acids: CASSQTSGGRMETQYF. The CDR3 DNA is TGTGCCAGCAGCCAAACCTCGGGGGGGCGGATGGAGACCCAGTACTTC. The chain is built from TRBV7-2 and TRBJ2-5; the match to TRBD2 covers 8 bases. Per the germline V gene, CDR1 is SGHTA and CDR2 is FQGNSA. CDR3 length equals 16 residues. The V and J ends lost 5 bases and 5 bases, in that order; junction bases with no gene match: 13.

In its sample, this clone was seen once. V and J are TRBV19 and TRBJ2-5, with 9 bases lining up with TRBD1. The J call is in doubt because the DNA end fits TRBJ2-7 better. Germline lookup yields CDR1 LNHDA and CDR2 SQIVND (reference sequence). The CDR3 is 15 residues long. The CDR3 DNA follows: TGTGCCAGTTCCACCGGGACAGGGATGATCTACGAGCAGTACTTC. Protein: CASSTGTGMIYEQYF.

The chain carries TRBV6-1 and TRBJ2-3; 7 bases agree with TRBD2. Germline V gene sequence: CDR1 MNHNS, CDR2 SASEGT. The CDR3 covers 14 residues. J was trimmed by 8 bases and V by 2 bases; bases with no gene match: 7. The CDR3 bases are TGTGCCAGCAGTGAATACCCAGCGGGGTTTACGCAGTATTTT. Encoded protein: CASSEYPAGFTQYF.

The chain couples TRBV23-1 to TRBJ2-7; D gene unclear. TRBV23-1 qualifies as an ORF whose function is uncertain. Between the trimmed V and J ends, which lost 4 bases and 6 bases, there was a span of 7 bases. There are 11 residues in the CDR3. In DNA form, the CDR3 reads TGCGCCAGCAGTCTATCGGGCGAGCAGTACTTC. It is translated as CASSLSGEQYF.

The CDR3 loop reads CASRIAGSLREQYF. The CDR3 nucleotides are TGTGCCAGCAGAATAGCGGGATCCCTTAGGGAGCAGTACTTC. The chain links TRBV6-5 to TRBJ2-7; 8 nucleotides align to TRBD2. V trimming: 6 bases; J trimming: 7 bases; junction bases outside the gene matches: 11. Per the germline V gene, CDR1 is MNHEY and CDR2 is SVGAGI. The CDR3 extends over 14 amino acids.

This clone was seen more than once but under ten times. The chain employs TRBV7-9 and TRBJ1-3; no reliable D call. Deletions cut 4 bases from V and 3 bases from J, with 4 bases between. The CDR3 runs 12 residues. The germline V gene encodes CDR1 SEHNR and CDR2 FQNEAQ (reference sequence). The CDR3: CASSSLGNTIYF. The CDR3 nucleotides read TGTGCCAGCAGCTCACTTGGAAACACCATATATTTT.

This chain uses TRBV7-2 with TRBJ2-3, with no clear D. The V gene lost 0 bases and the J gene lost 5 bases, with 6 bases spanning the gap. CDR1 and CDR2 (germline): SGHTA, FQGNSA. The CDR3 spans 13 residues. The chain's CDR3 is CASSLARRDTQYF. As DNA, the CDR3 is TGTGCCAGCAGCTTAGCTAGGCGAGATACGCAGTATTTT.

This clone showed up just once. V and J are TRBV29-1 and TRBJ1-1; D not resolved. Germline CDR1 and CDR2: SQVTM and ANQGSEA. V was clipped by 3 bases and J by 1 base, with 3 bases between them. This CDR3 has 11 amino acids. This chain's CDR3 is CSVDTNTEAFF. The CDR3 DNA reads as TGCAGCGTTGACACGAACACTGAAGCTTTCTTT.

The chain uses TRBV19 and TRBJ2-4; maybe TRBD2 (6 bases). The CDR3 sequence is 15 residues long. Trimming removed 0 bases from V and 5 bases from J, with 11 bases in between. Looked up from germline, CDR1 is LNHDA and CDR2 is SQIVND (reference sequence). The CDR3 loop reads CASSIDPRRENIQYF. The CDR3 nucleotides read TGTGCCAGTAGTATAGACCCCAGGAGGGAAAACATTCAGTACTTC.

The gene calls are TRBV6-1 and TRBJ1-1, with 7 bases that match TRBD1. V was pared by 7 bases and J by 8 bases, with 13 bases of the junction left unmatched. The germline V gene has CDR1 MNHNS and CDR2 SASEGT. The length of the CDR3 is 14 residues. The CDR3, as DNA: TGTGCCAGCAAAAGGGACTTCAGGGACAGCGAAGCTTTCTTT. Its protein product is CASKRDFRDSEAFF.

The chain employs TRBV5-8 and TRBJ1-2; D possibly corresponds to TRBD1 (5 bases). V was cut by 6 bases and J by 8 bases, with 17 bases left in between. CDR3 length equals 13 residues. CDR1 and CDR2 (germline): SGHTS, YDEGEE. The CDR3 spells CASTPTGGVGYTF. The CDR3 DNA is TGTGCCAGCACCCCGACGGGGGGTGTCGGCTACACCTTC.

The V gene is TRBV5-1, the J gene TRBJ1-3, with TRBD1 matching over 7 bases. There are 15 residues in the CDR3. Germline V CDR1 and CDR2: SGHRS, YFSETQ. V was clipped by 4 bases and J by 7 bases; unmatched bases: 11. CDR3 DNA sequence: TGCGCCAGCAGCACTGGGACAGAGGCGAGGAACACCATATATTTT. Encoded protein: CASSTGTEARNTIYF.

The CDR3 reads CASQEQGDTGELFF. CDR3 DNA sequence: TGTGCCAGCCAGGAGCAGGGTGACACCGGGGAGCTGTTTTTT. The gene calls are TRBV18 and TRBJ2-2; D may be TRBD1 (5 bases). In germline, CDR1 is KGHSH, CDR2 LQKENI. The CDR3 loop spans 14 amino acids. V dropped 8 bases and J dropped 3 bases, with 13 bases sitting between them.

The V call is TRBV6-1, the J call TRBJ1-2; possible D gene TRBD1, 6 bases. This CDR3 region has 17 residues. The V gene lost 1 base and the J gene lost 5 bases, with 20 bases spanning the gap. Looked up from germline, CDR1 is MNHNS and CDR2 is SASEGT. The CDR3 DNA is TGTGCCAGCAGTGAAGGCGTGGGTTACAGGGAAGAGTATGGCTACACCTTC. It specifies CASSEGVGYREEYGYTF.

V and J are TRBV6-1 and TRBJ1-1; D is ambiguous. Trimming took 6 bases from V and 6 from J, leaving 5 bases between them. CDR3 length: 10 residues. Germline CDR1 and CDR2: MNHNS and SASEGT. The CDR3 nucleotides are TGTGCCAGCAGCCCCTCTGAAGCTTTCTTT. It specifies CASSPSEAFF.

V gene TRBV6-5 combines with J gene TRBJ1-5; TRBD1 is a possible D gene (5 bases). The CDR3 loop spans 14 amino acids. Looked up from germline, CDR1 is MNHEY and CDR2 is SVGAGI. Deletions cut 6 bases from V and 3 bases from J, with 12 bases between. Here the CDR3 DNA reads TGTGCCAGCAGCTATAACAGGCCCAATCAGCCCCAGCATTTT. Translating it yields CASSYNRPNQPQHF.

This rearrangement joins TRBV6-1 to TRBJ2-7; 9 bases align to TRBD1. The junction had 5 bases not matched to a gene; V was cut back by 7 bases and J by 1 base. Per the germline V gene, CDR1 is MNHNS and CDR2 is SASEGT. The CDR3 length is 14 residues. CDR3 protein: CASIAGTGSYEQYF. The CDR3 coding sequence is TGTGCCAGCATAGCCGGGACAGGGTCCTACGAGCAGTACTTC.

V gene TRBV6-6 combines with J gene TRBJ1-6; D unclear. The V and J ends lost 5 bases and 10 bases respectively, with 18 bases between them. The CDR3 runs to 15 residues. Germline V gene sequence: CDR1 MNHNY, CDR2 SVGAGI (reference sequence). The CDR3 reads CASSQSWGGLSPLHF. The CDR3 DNA reads TGTGCCAGCAGTCAATCTTGGGGTGGGTTATCACCCCTCCACTTT.

The chain links TRBV5-6 to TRBJ1-1; no definite D call. Germline-derived CDR1 and CDR2 are SGHDT and YYEEEE. The V end lost 4 bases, the J end lost 0 bases, and 16 bases lay between the germline ends. The CDR3 has 16 amino acids. Here the CDR3 reads CASSRRAGSLNTEAFF. CDR3 coding DNA: TGTGCCAGCAGCCGGAGGGCGGGGAGTTTGAACACTGAAGCTTTCTTT.